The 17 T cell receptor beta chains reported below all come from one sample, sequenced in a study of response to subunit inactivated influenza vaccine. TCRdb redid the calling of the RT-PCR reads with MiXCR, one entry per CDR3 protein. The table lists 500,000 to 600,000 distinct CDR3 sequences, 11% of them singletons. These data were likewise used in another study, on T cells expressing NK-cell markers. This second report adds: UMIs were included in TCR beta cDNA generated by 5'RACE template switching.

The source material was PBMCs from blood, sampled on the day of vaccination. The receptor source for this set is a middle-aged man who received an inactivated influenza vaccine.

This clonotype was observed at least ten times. The CDR3: CASSKTSGRDEQYF. The CDR3, as DNA: TGTGCCAGCAGCAAGACTAGCGGGAGAGACGAGCAGTACTTC. This chain joins TRBV7-9 and TRBJ2-7; 12 bases map to TRBD2. J gave up 5 bases and V 5 bases, and 4 bases lay outside the gene matches. The CDR3 is 14 amino acids. Germline V gene lookup returns CDR1 SEHNR and CDR2 FQNEAQ (reference sequence).

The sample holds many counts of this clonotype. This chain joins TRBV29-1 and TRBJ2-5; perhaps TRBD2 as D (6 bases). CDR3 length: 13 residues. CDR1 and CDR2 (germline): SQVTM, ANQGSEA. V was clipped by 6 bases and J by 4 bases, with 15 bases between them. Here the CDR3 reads CSVAWRDRETQYF. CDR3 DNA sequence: TGCAGCGTGGCCTGGCGGGACCGAGAGACCCAGTACTTC. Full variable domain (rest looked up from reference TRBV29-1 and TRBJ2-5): SAVISQKPSRDICQRGTSLTIQCQVDSQVTMMFWYRQQPGQSLTLIATANQGSEATYESGFVIDKFPISRPNLTFSTLTVSNMSPEDSSIYLCSVAWRDRETQYFGPGTRLLVL.

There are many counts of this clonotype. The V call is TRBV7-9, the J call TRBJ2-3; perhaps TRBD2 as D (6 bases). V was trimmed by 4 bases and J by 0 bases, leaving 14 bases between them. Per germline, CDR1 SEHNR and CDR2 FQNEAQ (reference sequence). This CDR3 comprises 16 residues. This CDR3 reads CASSSLRRGSTDTQYF. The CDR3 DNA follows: TGTGCCAGCAGCTCGCTTAGGCGGGGTAGCACAGATACGCAGTATTTT.

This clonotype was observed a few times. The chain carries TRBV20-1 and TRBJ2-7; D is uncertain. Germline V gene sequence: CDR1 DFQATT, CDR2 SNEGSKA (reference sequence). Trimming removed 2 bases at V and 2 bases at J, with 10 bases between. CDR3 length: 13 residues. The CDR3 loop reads CSARKDPTYEQYF. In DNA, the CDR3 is TGCAGTGCTAGAAAGGATCCCACCTACGAGCAGTACTTC.

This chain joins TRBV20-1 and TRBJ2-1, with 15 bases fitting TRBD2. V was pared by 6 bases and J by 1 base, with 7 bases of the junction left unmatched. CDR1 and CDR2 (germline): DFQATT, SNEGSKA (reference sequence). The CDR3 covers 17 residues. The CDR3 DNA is TGCAGTGCCGGACTAGCGGGGGGGCCGCGGTCCTACAATGAGCAGTTCTTC. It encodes CSAGLAGGPRSYNEQFF.

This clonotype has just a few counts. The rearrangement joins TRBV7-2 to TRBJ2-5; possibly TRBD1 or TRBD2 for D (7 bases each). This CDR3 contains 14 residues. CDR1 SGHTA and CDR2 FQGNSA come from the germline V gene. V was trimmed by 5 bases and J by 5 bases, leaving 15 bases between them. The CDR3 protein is CASSPGGVRETQYF. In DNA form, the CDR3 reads TGTGCCAGCAGCCCAGGGGGGGTCAGGGAGACCCAGTACTTC.

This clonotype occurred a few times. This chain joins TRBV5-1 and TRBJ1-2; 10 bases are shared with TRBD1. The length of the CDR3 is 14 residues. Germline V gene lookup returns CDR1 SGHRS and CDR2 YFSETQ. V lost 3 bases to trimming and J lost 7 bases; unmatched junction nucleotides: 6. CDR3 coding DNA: TGCGCCAGCAGCTCCGGGACAGGGGTTGCTGGCTACACCTTC. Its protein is CASSSGTGVAGYTF.

CDR3 nucleotides: TGCAGTGCTACCAGGTACCAGGGGGAAGTCGACGAGCAGTACTTC. Protein sequence: CSATRYQGEVDEQYF. The chain combines TRBV20-1 with TRBJ2-7; 7 nucleotides align to TRBD1. CDR3 size: 15 residues. The J segment lost 5 bases and the V segment lost 4 bases, leaving 14 bases of the junction unmatched. The germline gives CDR1 DFQATT, CDR2 SNEGSKA (reference sequence).

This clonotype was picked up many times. The chain's CDR3 is CSVLTDRETQYF. DNA of the CDR3: TGCAGCGTCCTGACGGACCGGGAGACCCAGTACTTC. The chain combines TRBV29-1 with TRBJ2-5; no reliable D call. Per the germline V gene, CDR1 is SQVTM and CDR2 is ANQGSEA. CDR3 length: 12 residues. V shed 6 bases and J shed 5 bases, with 13 bases lying between them.

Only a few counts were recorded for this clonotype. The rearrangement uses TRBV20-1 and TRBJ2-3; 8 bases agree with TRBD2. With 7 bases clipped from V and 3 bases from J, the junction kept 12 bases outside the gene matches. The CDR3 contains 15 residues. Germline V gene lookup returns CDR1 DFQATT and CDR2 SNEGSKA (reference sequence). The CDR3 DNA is TGCAGTGTAGGACTAGCCAACTCGGGGACAGATACGCAGTATTTT. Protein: CSVGLANSGTDTQYF.

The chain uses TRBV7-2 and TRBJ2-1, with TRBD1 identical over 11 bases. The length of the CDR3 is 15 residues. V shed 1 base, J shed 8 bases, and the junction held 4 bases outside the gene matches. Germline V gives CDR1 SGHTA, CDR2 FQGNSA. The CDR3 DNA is TGTGCCAGCAGCTTAGGGACAGGGGGCCGCGATGAGCAGTTCTTC. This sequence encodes CASSLGTGGRDEQFF. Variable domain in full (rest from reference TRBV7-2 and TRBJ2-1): GAGVSQSPSNKVTEKGKDVELRCDPISGHTALYWYRQSLGQGLEFLIYFQGNSAPDKSGLPSDRFSAERTGGSVSTLTIQRTQQEDSAVYLCASSLGTGGRDEQFFGPGTRLTVL.

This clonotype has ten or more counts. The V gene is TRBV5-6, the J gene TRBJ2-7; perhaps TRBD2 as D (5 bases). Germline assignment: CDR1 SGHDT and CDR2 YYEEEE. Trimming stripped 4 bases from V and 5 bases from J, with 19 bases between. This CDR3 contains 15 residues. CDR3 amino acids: CASSLSEGAYNEQYF. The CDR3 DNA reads TGTGCCAGCAGCCTCTCCGAGGGCGCGTACAACGAGCAGTACTTC.

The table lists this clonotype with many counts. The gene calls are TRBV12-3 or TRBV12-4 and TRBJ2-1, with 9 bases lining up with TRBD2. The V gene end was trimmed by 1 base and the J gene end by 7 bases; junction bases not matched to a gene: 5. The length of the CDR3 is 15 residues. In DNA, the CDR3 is TGTGCCAGCAGTTTAGGAGCGGGAGGTTTGAATGAGCAGTTCTTC. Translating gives CASSLGAGGLNEQFF.

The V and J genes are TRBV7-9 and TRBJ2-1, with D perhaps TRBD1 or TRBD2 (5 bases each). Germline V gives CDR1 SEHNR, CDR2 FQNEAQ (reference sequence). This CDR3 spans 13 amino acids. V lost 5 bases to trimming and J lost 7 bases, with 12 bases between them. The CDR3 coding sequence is TGTGCCAGCAGCCCAAACAGGAGGAATGAGCAGTTCTTC. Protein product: CASSPNRRNEQFF.

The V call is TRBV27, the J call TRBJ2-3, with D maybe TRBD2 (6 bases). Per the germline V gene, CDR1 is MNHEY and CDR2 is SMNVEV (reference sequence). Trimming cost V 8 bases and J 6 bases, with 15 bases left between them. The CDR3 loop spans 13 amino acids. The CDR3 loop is CASGWGVFDTQYF. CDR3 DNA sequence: TGTGCCAGCGGTTGGGGGGTTTTTGATACGCAGTATTTT.

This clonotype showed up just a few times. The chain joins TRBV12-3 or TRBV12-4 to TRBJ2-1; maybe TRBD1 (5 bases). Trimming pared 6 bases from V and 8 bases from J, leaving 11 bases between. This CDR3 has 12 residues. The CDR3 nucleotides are TGTGCCAGCAGGCCCACAGGCTATGAGCAGTTCTTC. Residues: CASRPTGYEQFF.

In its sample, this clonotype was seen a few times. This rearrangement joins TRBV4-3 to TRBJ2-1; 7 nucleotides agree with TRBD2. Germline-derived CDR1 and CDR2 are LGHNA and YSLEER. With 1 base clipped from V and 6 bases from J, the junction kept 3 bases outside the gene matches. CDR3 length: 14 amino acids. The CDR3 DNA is TGCGCCAGCAGCCAAGGGGAGGGGCGCAATGAGCAGTTCTTC. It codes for CASSQGEGRNEQFF.